This T cell receptor beta chain was sequenced in a study of T-cell reconstitution after alpha-beta-depleted transplantation in children. This clonotype was detected many times. A TCRbeta library incorporating unique molecular identifiers was prepared. TCRdb processed the PCR reads anew with MiXCR; each CDR3 protein has one entry. The data hold around 370,000 distinct CDR3 sequences, with under 13% observed a single time. CDR1 KGHDR and CDR2 SFDVKD come from the germline V gene. The CDR3 is 16 amino acids. Trimming shortened V by 5 bases and J by 1 base, and 15 bases separated the two germline ends. The rearrangement uses TRBV24-1 and TRBJ2-3, with D possibly matching TRBD1 (5 bases). The source of this sequence is a human donor who donated a stem cell graft to a child with acute lymphoblastic leukemia. The sequences come from PBMCs from the stem cell graft donor, collected from the stem cell graft. The CDR3 reads CATSGTTGGGTDTQYF. The DNA of the CDR3 is TGTGCCACCAGTGGAACAACAGGTGGCGGCACAGATACGCAGTATTTT.